A selection of T cell receptor beta chains follows, all from one sample in a study of CD8+CD57+ T cells in acquired aplastic anemia. TCRdb re-called the reads through MiXCR, storing one row per CDR3 protein. The data hold about 160,000 distinct CDR3 sequences, with over 70% observed a single time. The specimen sequenced was sorted CD4+, CD8+, or CD8+CD57+ T cells (not recorded which) from PBMCs. The receptors originated from a human donor with aplastic anemia. Each CDR3 is given with its conserved first and last residue. Fields, in order: V gene, clone size, D gene, J gene, CDR3 protein, CDR3 DNA. A D gene is named only where the DNA matches it firmly. Size values are once, few and many counts, or a class for expanded clones, and some rows have none.

V gene: TRBV5-4; clone size: few; D gene: NA; J gene: TRBJ2-5; CDR3 protein: CASSLGGVAGETQYF; CDR3 DNA: TGTGCCAGCAGCTTGGGAGGGGTGGCGGGAGAGACCCAGTACTTC
V gene: TRBV25-1; clone size: NA; D gene: NA; J gene: TRBJ1-4; CDR3 protein: CASSEWRRSTNEKLFF; CDR3 DNA: TGTGCCAGCAGTGAATGGCGCCGATCAACTAATGAAAAACTGTTTTTT
V gene: TRBV7-2; clone size: NA; D gene: NA; J gene: TRBJ2-3; CDR3 protein: CASSRIPRTDTQYF; CDR3 DNA: TGTGCCAGCAGCCGAATACCTCGCACAGATACGCAGTATTTT
V gene: TRBV7-8; clone size: NA; D gene: TRBD1; J gene: TRBJ2-7; CDR3 protein: CASSDDRAYEQYF; CDR3 DNA: TGTGCCAGCAGTGACGACAGGGCCTACGAGCAGTACTTC
V gene: TRBV9; clone size: NA; D gene: NA; J gene: TRBJ1-2; CDR3 protein: CASSESIYGYTF; CDR3 DNA: TGTGCCAGCAGCGAGAGCATCTATGGCTACACCTTC
V gene: TRBV15; clone size: NA; D gene: NA; J gene: TRBJ1-2; CDR3 protein: CATSRDHYGYTF; CDR3 DNA: TGTGCCACCAGCAGAGACCACTATGGCTACACCTTC
V gene: TRBV30; clone size: NA; D gene: NA; J gene: TRBJ1-1; CDR3 protein: CAWGGEIPEAFF; CDR3 DNA: TGTGCCTGGGGAGGGGAGATTCCTGAAGCTTTCTTT
V gene: TRBV5-4; clone size: NA; D gene: TRBD2; J gene: TRBJ2-5; CDR3 protein: CASSLRLAGRRETQYF; CDR3 DNA: TGTGCCAGCAGCTTGAGACTAGCGGGGAGGCGGGAGACCCAGTACTTC
V gene: TRBV11-2; clone size: NA; D gene: TRBD2; J gene: TRBJ2-7; CDR3 protein: CASTKGLAGPRREQYF; CDR3 DNA: TGTGCCAGCACCAAGGGACTAGCGGGCCCACGGAGGGAGCAGTACTTC
V gene: TRBV5-4; clone size: NA; D gene: NA; J gene: TRBJ2-1; CDR3 protein: CASSLRTWDNEQFF; CDR3 DNA: TGTGCCAGCAGCTTAAGGACTTGGGACAATGAGCAGTTCTTC
V gene: TRBV20-1; clone size: NA; D gene: NA; J gene: TRBJ1-3; CDR3 protein: CSATSQGTLLAGNTIYF; CDR3 DNA: TGCAGTGCCACAAGCCAGGGGACCCTCTTGGCTGGAAACACCATATATTTT
V gene: TRBV19; clone size: NA; D gene: NA; J gene: TRBJ1-5; CDR3 protein: CASNNRDRNQPQHF; CDR3 DNA: TGTGCCAGTAACAACCGGGACCGAAATCAGCCCCAGCATTTT
V gene: TRBV19; clone size: NA; D gene: TRBD1; J gene: TRBJ1-3; CDR3 protein: CASSQLTGHSGNTIYF; CDR3 DNA: TGTGCCAGTAGTCAGCTGACAGGGCACTCTGGAAACACCATATATTTT
V gene: TRBV15; clone size: NA; D gene: NA; J gene: TRBJ2-1; CDR3 protein: CATSRTGRFEQFF; CDR3 DNA: TGTGCCACCAGCAGGACGGGTCGCTTTGAGCAGTTCTTC
V gene: TRBV2; clone size: few; D gene: NA; J gene: TRBJ1-1; CDR3 protein: CASTMSYTEAFF; CDR3 DNA: TGTGCCAGCACCATGAGTTACACTGAAGCTTTCTTT
V gene: TRBV10-3; clone size: once; D gene: NA; J gene: TRBJ2-7; CDR3 protein: CAISGRDSSYEQYF; CDR3 DNA: TGTGCCATCAGTGGCCGGGACTCGTCCTACGAGCAGTACTTC
V gene: TRBV7-8; clone size: few; D gene: NA; J gene: TRBJ1-1; CDR3 protein: CASSLTGREAFF; CDR3 DNA: TGTGCCAGCAGCTTAACAGGACGTGAAGCTTTCTTT
V gene: TRBV12-3/TRBV12-4; clone size: few; D gene: NA; J gene: TRBJ1-2; CDR3 protein: CASTRPGSYGYTF; CDR3 DNA: TGTGCCAGCACCCGTCCAGGGAGCTATGGCTACACCTTC
V gene: TRBV5-1; clone size: NA; D gene: NA; J gene: TRBJ2-7; CDR3 protein: CASSQEGYYEQYF; CDR3 DNA: TGCGCCAGCAGCCAAGAGGGGTACTACGAGCAGTACTTC
V gene: TRBV9; clone size: NA; D gene: NA; J gene: TRBJ2-7; CDR3 protein: CASTTSFVGRVDYEQYF; CDR3 DNA: TGTGCCAGCACCACCTCGTTTGTGGGCAGGGTGGATTACGAGCAGTACTTC
V gene: TRBV2; clone size: NA; D gene: TRBD1; J gene: TRBJ2-7; CDR3 protein: CASTLPGGSYEQYF; CDR3 DNA: TGTGCCAGCACTTTGCCAGGGGGCTCCTACGAGCAGTACTTC
V gene: TRBV7-9; clone size: few; D gene: NA; J gene: TRBJ2-7; CDR3 protein: CASSPSPSSYEQYF; CDR3 DNA: TGTGCCAGCAGCCCATCCCCTAGCAGCTACGAGCAGTACTTC
V gene: TRBV20-1; clone size: NA; D gene: NA; J gene: TRBJ2-7; CDR3 protein: CSATRPGLKDPYEQYF; CDR3 DNA: TGCAGTGCTACGAGACCGGGACTCAAAGACCCATACGAGCAGTATTTC
V gene: TRBV7-6; clone size: many; D gene: NA; J gene: TRBJ2-3; CDR3 protein: CASSLRGNTQYF; CDR3 DNA: TGTGCCAGCAGCTTAAGGGGAAATACGCAGTATTTT
V gene: TRBV2; clone size: NA; D gene: NA; J gene: TRBJ2-7; CDR3 protein: CASVRQSYEQYF; CDR3 DNA: TGTGCCAGCGTGAGACAGAGCTACGAGCAGTACTTC
V gene: TRBV12-5; clone size: NA; D gene: NA; J gene: TRBJ2-7; CDR3 protein: CASGLVRGWTHEQYF; CDR3 DNA: TGTGCTAGTGGTTTGGTACGAGGTTGGACCCACGAGCAGTACTTC
V gene: TRBV20-1; clone size: once; D gene: TRBD1; J gene: TRBJ1-1; CDR3 protein: CSARHSSSYHRGNTEAFF; CDR3 DNA: TGCAGTGCTAGACATTCGTCCTCCTATCACAGGGGAAACACTGAAGCTTTCTTT
V gene: TRBV2; clone size: NA; D gene: TRBD1; J gene: TRBJ1-1; CDR3 protein: CASRTGHTEAFF; CDR3 DNA: TGTGCCAGTCGGACAGGCCACACTGAAGCTTTCTTT
V gene: TRBV20-1; clone size: NA; D gene: NA; J gene: TRBJ2-5; CDR3 protein: CSASTGGGETQYF; CDR3 DNA: TGCAGTGCTTCAACAGGGGGAGGGGAGACCCAGTACTTC
V gene: TRBV12-3/TRBV12-4; clone size: NA; D gene: NA; J gene: TRBJ1-5; CDR3 protein: CASSPAYSNQPQHF; CDR3 DNA: TGTGCCAGCAGTCCAGCTTATAGCAATCAGCCCCAGCATTTT
V gene: TRBV29-1; clone size: NA; D gene: TRBD1; J gene: TRBJ1-2; CDR3 protein: CSVGQGASNYGYTF; CDR3 DNA: TGCAGCGTAGGACAGGGGGCATCTAACTATGGCTACACCTTC
V gene: TRBV24-1; clone size: NA; D gene: NA; J gene: TRBJ1-5; CDR3 protein: CATSSSNSNQPQHF; CDR3 DNA: TGTGCCACCAGTTCGTCTAATAGCAATCAGCCCCAGCATTTT
V gene: TRBV14; clone size: NA; D gene: NA; J gene: TRBJ2-2; CDR3 protein: CASSQGTVITGELFF; CDR3 DNA: TGTGCCAGCAGCCAAGGGACGGTCATAACCGGGGAGCTGTTTTTT
V gene: TRBV27; clone size: NA; D gene: NA; J gene: TRBJ2-7; CDR3 protein: CASSLSATVSYEQYF; CDR3 DNA: TGTGCCAGCAGTCTTTCCGCGACGGTCTCCTACGAGCAGTACTTC
V gene: TRBV5-1; clone size: NA; D gene: NA; J gene: TRBJ1-2; CDR3 protein: CASSPFNGAHLGYTF; CDR3 DNA: TGTGCCAGCAGCCCGTTCAACGGGGCGCATCTTGGCTACACCTTC
V gene: TRBV14; clone size: few; D gene: NA; J gene: TRBJ2-2; CDR3 protein: CASSQHDLGELFF; CDR3 DNA: TGTGCCAGCAGCCAACACGACCTCGGGGAGCTGTTTTTT
V gene: TRBV5-6; clone size: once; D gene: TRBD2; J gene: TRBJ2-1; CDR3 protein: CASSYGTSNEQFF; CDR3 DNA: TGTGCCAGCAGTTATGGGACTAGCAATGAGCAGTTCTTC